This entry features one T cell receptor (beta chain) sequence. Its antigen is currently unknown. This entry comes from a study of shared clonotypes between healthy human individuals. Study-wide results and caveats: The naive CD4 repertoires of a few donors were compared, and approximately 5% of clonotypes were shared.

Libraries were prepared by immunoSEQ multiplex PCR; TCRdb keeps only in-frame clonotypes and omits some of them. The table lists about 2.4 million clones, roughly 93% of them singletons. Germline V lookup: CDR1 SGDLS, CDR2 YYNGEE. The V end was cut by 7 bases, the J end by 0 bases, with 15 bases between. CDR3 length: 15 residues. The donor cohort consisted entirely of Caucasian adults residing in Nashville, Tennessee. The investigators split CD4+ cells into a CD45RA+ naive subset and a CD45RA-negative memory subset. Specimen: naive CD4+ T cells from PBMCs. Stated subset: CD45RA+ positively selected. The TCR originated in a man aged 18-30 years in good health. Some clones in this sample may be carry-over from other donors' samples. The chain links TRBV9 to TRBJ2-3; D might be TRBD2 (6 bases). The CDR3 reads CASGQLALSTDTQYF. The CDR3 DNA sequence: TGTGCCAGCGGCCAACTAGCTTTGAGCACAGATACGCAGTATTTT. Looking up the rest from reference TRBV9 and TRBJ2-3 gives the full variable domain: DSGVTQTPKHLITATGQRVTLRCSPRSGDLSVYWYQQSLDQGLQFLIQYYNGEERAKGNILERFSAQQFPDLHSELNLSSLELGDSALYFCASGQLALSTDTQYFGPGTRLTVL.